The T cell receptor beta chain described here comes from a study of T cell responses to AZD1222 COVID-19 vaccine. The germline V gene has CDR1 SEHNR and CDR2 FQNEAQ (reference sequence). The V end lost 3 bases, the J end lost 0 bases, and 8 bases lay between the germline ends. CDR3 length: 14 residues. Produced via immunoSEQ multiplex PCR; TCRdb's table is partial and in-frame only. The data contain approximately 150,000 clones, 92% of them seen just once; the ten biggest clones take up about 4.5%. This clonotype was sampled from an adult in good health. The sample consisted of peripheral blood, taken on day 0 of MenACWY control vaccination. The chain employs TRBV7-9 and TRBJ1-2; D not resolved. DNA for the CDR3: TGTGCCAGCAGCTTGTTGCACGCTAACTATGGCTACACCTTC. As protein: CASSLLHANYGYTF.